Each of the 19 T cell receptor beta chains below was sequenced from the same sample in a study of graft-versus-host responses after intestinal transplantation. Lymphocytes from graft epithelium and lamina propria were isolated. TCRdb's copy holds only in-frame clones and misses some; the assay was immunoSEQ multiplex PCR. The table has about 7,400 clones, about three quarters seen once. Sequenced here: ileum tissue, sampled roughly 240 days after intestinal transplantation. The receptors were gathered from a human patient who received an intestinal transplant, so some T cells may come from the graft donor.

The genes are TRBV12-5 and TRBJ2-3; D remains ambiguous. V was shortened by 6 bases and J by 2 bases, with 12 bases between the two germline ends. Germline CDR1 and CDR2: LGHNT and FRNRAP. This CDR3 contains 14 residues. The CDR3 sequence is CASGSTSNTDTQYF. CDR3 DNA: TGTGCTAGTGGGTCGACAAGTAACACAGATACGCAGTATTTT. The full variable domain, in which reference TRBV12-5 and TRBJ2-3 provide the parts outside the CDR3, is DARVTQTPRHKVTEMGQEVTMRCQPILGHNTVFWYRQTMMQGLELLAYFRNRAPLDDSGMPKDRFSAEMPDATLATLKIQPSEPRDSAVYFCASGSTSNTDTQYFGPGTRLTVL.

The V call is TRBV10-3, the J call TRBJ1-1, with 7 bases identical to TRBD1. Germline CDR1 ENHRY, CDR2 SYGVKD. This CDR3 is 13 amino acids long. With V trimmed by 6 bases and J by 5 bases, 6 bases remained unmatched. The DNA of the CDR3 is TGTGCCATCAGGCAGGGGGAATATACTGAAGCTTTCTTT. The encoded protein is CAIRQGEYTEAFF.

This chain links TRBV5-1 with TRBJ2-1; 8 nucleotides match TRBD1. With 2 bases clipped from V and 5 bases from J, the junction kept 3 bases outside the gene matches. CDR3 size: 14 residues. Germline loops: CDR1 SGHRS, CDR2 YFSETQ. The CDR3 reads CASSLLQGDNEQFF. CDR3 nucleotide sequence: TGCGCCAGCAGCTTACTACAGGGGGACAATGAGCAGTTCTTC. The full variable domain, with the rest looked up from reference TRBV5-1 and TRBJ2-1, is KAGVTQTPRYLIKTRGQQVTLSCSPISGHRSVSWYQQTPGQGLQFLFEYFSETQRNKGNFPGRFSGRQFSNSRSEMNVSTLELGDSALYLCASSLLQGDNEQFFGPGTRLTVL.

The genes are TRBV7-2 and TRBJ2-3; D unclear. V gave up 5 bases and J gave up 0 bases, with 3 bases separating them. The CDR3 consists of 12 residues. Germline V CDR1 and CDR2: SGHTA, FQGNSA. CDR3 region: CASSASTDTQYF. CDR3 sequence (DNA): TGTGCCAGCAGCGCCAGCACAGATACGCAGTATTTT.

This clone has more than one count but fewer than ten. This chain joins TRBV6-4 and TRBJ1-4; D possibly corresponds to TRBD1 (6 bases). V was pared by 3 bases and J by 7 bases, with 12 bases between. The CDR3 is 14 residues long. Germline values: CDR1 MRHNA, CDR2 SNTAGT. The CDR3 sequence is CASSEQGGGEKLFF. For the CDR3, the DNA is TGTGCCAGCAGTGAACAGGGTGGTGGTGAAAAACTGTTTTTT.

V gene TRBV4-1 combines with J gene TRBJ2-2; TRBD2 agrees at 7 bases. V shed 0 bases and J 0 bases; nucleotides not matched to a gene: 4. Germline V gene sequence: CDR1 MGHRA, CDR2 YSYEKL. This CDR3 region has 17 residues. CDR3 region: CASSQDFGGTNTGELFF. CDR3 DNA: TGCGCCAGCAGCCAAGATTTCGGGGGGACGAACACCGGGGAGCTGTTTTTT.

The rearrangement joins TRBV4-3 to TRBJ2-2; 8 bases agree with TRBD1. With V trimmed by 5 bases and J by 6 bases, 5 bases remained unmatched. CDR3 length: 14 residues. CDR1 is LGHNA, CDR2 YSLEER, per germline. The CDR3 coding sequence is TGCGCCAGCAGCTTATCGACAGGGGCCGGGGAGCTGTTTTTT. This encodes CASSLSTGAGELFF.

The rearrangement joins TRBV27 to TRBJ2-2; no clear D. CDR1 MNHEY and CDR2 SMNVEV come from the germline V gene (reference sequence). Trimming shortened V by 4 bases and J by 2 bases, and 5 bases separated the two germline ends. This CDR3 has 13 residues. The CDR3 reads CASSSFNTGELFF. In nucleotides, the CDR3 is TGTGCCAGCAGTTCGTTCAACACCGGGGAGCTGTTTTTT.

The chain joins TRBV4-2 to TRBJ2-1, with 13 bases matching TRBD2. Germline-derived CDR1 and CDR2 are LGHNA and YNFKEQ. CDR3 length: 17 residues. With 0 bases clipped from V and 4 bases from J, the junction kept 3 bases outside the gene matches. Here the CDR3 reads CASSQELAGGPYNEQFF. The CDR3, as DNA: TGTGCCAGCAGCCAAGAACTAGCGGGGGGGCCTTACAATGAGCAGTTCTTC.

Only a few counts were recorded for this clone. The identical CDR3 is also encoded by other nucleotide sequences in the sample. J is TRBJ2-7 and V is TRBV30, with 8 bases matching TRBD1. Unmatched junction bases numbered 6, after V lost 3 bases and J lost 5 bases. The CDR3 spans 13 residues. The germline CDR1 and CDR2 sequences are GTSNPN and SVGIG (reference sequence). CDR3 sequence (DNA): TGTGCCTGGAGCAGGGGGCTCTACGACGAGCAGTACGTC. Amino acid sequence: CAWSRGLYDEQYV.

This clone is large by share. The DNA for the CDR3 is TGTGCCAGCAGCACCCAGGGTGGCGAGCAGTACGTC. Translating it yields CASSTQGGEQYV. V and J are TRBV7-9 and TRBJ2-7, with D tentatively TRBD1 (5 bases). Trimming took 5 bases from V and 6 from J, leaving 11 bases between them. The germline CDR1 and CDR2 sequences are SEHNR and FQNEAQ (reference sequence). The CDR3 is 12 amino acids.

The chain recombines TRBV4-3 with TRBJ2-3; 8 bases line up with TRBD1. The CDR3 is 17 residues long. Germline-derived CDR1 and CDR2 are LGHNA and YSLEER. J lost 2 bases, V lost 0 bases, and 7 bases had no gene match. The CDR3: CASSQESSGGLTDTQYF. The CDR3 DNA reads TGCGCCAGCAGCCAAGAGTCTTCAGGGGGCCTCACAGATACGCAGTATTTT.

This rearrangement joins TRBV28 to TRBJ1-4; 10 bases map to TRBD1. From germline, CDR1 is MDHEN and CDR2 SYDVKM. The CDR3 consists of 15 residues. The V segment lost 3 bases and the J segment 7 bases; nucleotides outside the gene matches: 5. In DNA form, the CDR3 reads TGTGCCAGCAGTTTGTGGGGACAGGGGTTTGAAAAACTGTTTTTT. This gives the protein CASSLWGQGFEKLFF.

CDR3 in DNA: TGTGCCAGCAGGGGACTAGGGTCCTACAATGAGCAGTTCTTC. The encoded protein is CASRGLGSYNEQFF. The chain employs TRBV5-4 and TRBJ2-1, with TRBD2 matching 8 bases. The CDR3 has 14 amino acids. Germline CDR1 is SGHNT and CDR2 is YYREEE (reference sequence). V shed 5 bases and J 1 base; nucleotides not matched to a gene: 2.

In this sample, this clone turned up a few times. The J gene is TRBJ1-2, the V gene TRBV6-1; TRBD1 agrees at 10 bases. Trimming removed 6 bases from V and 4 bases from J; junction bases left unmatched: 2. CDR3 length: 13 amino acids. Germline CDR1 is MNHNS and CDR2 is SASEGT. The CDR3 sequence: CASSRTGGYGYTF. In DNA form, the CDR3 reads TGTGCCAGCAGCCGGACAGGGGGCTATGGCTACACCTTC.

This sequence joins TRBV18 and TRBJ2-7, with TRBD1 matching over 11 bases. With V trimmed by 4 bases and J by 4 bases, 6 bases remained unmatched. The germline V gene encodes CDR1 KGHSH and CDR2 LQKENI. The length of the CDR3 is 15 residues. The CDR3 is CASSQGQGAEYEQYV. CDR3 sequence (DNA): TGTGCCAGCTCACAAGGACAGGGGGCGGAGTACGAGCAGTACGTC.

Within the sample, this clone is medium-sized (0.01 to 0.1%). The chain couples TRBV9 to TRBJ1-1; TRBD1 aligns across 8 bases. The germline V gene encodes CDR1 SGDLS and CDR2 YYNGEE. CDR3 length equals 16 residues. J was trimmed by 3 bases and V by 0 bases; bases with no gene match: 7. CDR3 DNA sequence: TGTGCCAGCAGCGTAGTATCTCAGGGGGCGGACACTGAAGCTTTCTTT. This codes for CASSVVSQGADTEAFF.

This clone was seen a few times. J is TRBJ1-6 and V is TRBV4-1, with unresolved D. Germline CDR1 MGHRA, CDR2 YSYEKL. Trimming stripped 3 bases from V and 5 bases from J, with 8 bases between. The CDR3 covers 14 residues. CDR3 sequence reads: CASSQGGNNSPLHF. CDR3 bases: TGCGCCAGCAGCCAGGGCGGAAATAATTCACCCCTCCACTTT.

The chain recombines TRBV28 with TRBJ1-2; D uncertain. Per germline, CDR1 MDHEN and CDR2 SYDVKM. This CDR3 has 16 amino acids. V lost 3 bases, J lost 1 base, and 15 bases lay in between. As DNA, the CDR3 is TGTGCCAGCAGTTTGACGATCGGGCGACTTAACTATGGCTACACCTTC. This sequence encodes CASSLTIGRLNYGYTF.